This T cell receptor beta chain was observed in a study of cytomegalovirus exposure and HLA in healthy donors. The PCR employed 60 Vbeta primers together with 13 Jbeta primers. This table comes from immunoSEQ multiplex PCR, and its TCRdb copy is limited to in-frame clones, with some not included. The sample has about 120,000 clones, 74% seen once. Each of the donors was a healthy bone marrow donor. V was clipped by 6 bases and J by 2 bases; unmatched bases: 12. The CDR3 length is 16 residues. CDR1 is SEHNR, CDR2 FQNEAQ, per germline (reference sequence). The sample was PBMCs. This chain connects TRBV7-9 to TRBJ2-7, with 8 nucleotides matching TRBD1. This receptor was identified in a middle-aged man in good health and CMV-seropositive. The CDR3 sequence: CASRGKIGQGTYEQYF. CDR3 sequence (DNA): TGTGCCAGCAGGGGAAAAATCGGACAGGGTACCTACGAGCAGTACTTC.